This T cell receptor beta chain was identified during a study of T cells in Graves' hyperthyroidism and ophthalmopathy. Across the study: Peripheral blood was obtained at initial diagnosis, preceding any treatment.

Concerning this clonotype itself: Antigen: not known.

Germline V lookup: CDR1 MNHEY, CDR2 SVGAGI. CDR3 length: 16 residues. Trimming removed 3 bases at V and 2 bases at J, with 16 bases between. Authors of the study amplified TCR beta CDR3 regions from RNA transcripts. A set of HTBI primers served as the primers for a first-round RT-PCR of the TCR CDR3. TCRdb passed the multiplex PCR reads through MiXCR, listing each CDR3 protein once. Among about 300,000 distinct CDR3 sequences listed, around 19% were seen once. Study-wide points: In validation, the model predicted ophthalmopathy. These predictions came a median about 6.2 months before onset.

In the ophthalmopathy cohort, Clinical Activity Score was at least 3, NOSPECS grade at least 4, and duration under 3 months. A 10 ml volume of fresh peripheral blood provided the PBMCs. What was sequenced was blood. The TCR comes from a man between 50 and 59 years old with Graves' ophthalmopathy. This sequence joins TRBV6-5 and TRBJ1-1; D uncertain. CDR3 DNA: TGTGCCAGCAGTTATTCCCCCTGGCGGGGAAACACTGAAGCTTTCTTT. It is translated as CASSYSPWRGNTEAFF.